This TCR beta chain appears in the sequencing data of a study of blood T cell repertoires in COVID-19. Study at large: T cells, B-cell-depleted T cells, or PBMCs provided the cDNA or gDNA that served as material.

As originally analysed: Amplification of reference gene primers provided the estimated nucleated cell counts. Here immunoSEQ multiplex PCR was the method, and the copy in TCRdb shows in-frame clones only, minus some. For V, J and clone size, that table is used; D and trimming come from the DNA. The data show 150,000 or so clones, approximately 80% seen once. Germline trimming cut 5 bases from V and 2 bases from J; bases unmatched to any gene: 10. CDR1 is SGHAT and CDR2 is FQNNGV in the germline V gene. This CDR3 has 17 amino acids. This sequence originates from a woman aged 45-65 years who had recovered from COVID-19. The specimen was PBMCs or T cells enriched from blood (not recorded which). V and J are TRBV11-2 and TRBJ2-7, with TRBD2 matching over 12 bases. CDR3 coding DNA: TGTGCCAGCAGCACTCGACTAGCGGGGGAAGGCACCTACGAGCAGTACGTC. Translated, it gives CASSTRLAGEGTYEQYV.